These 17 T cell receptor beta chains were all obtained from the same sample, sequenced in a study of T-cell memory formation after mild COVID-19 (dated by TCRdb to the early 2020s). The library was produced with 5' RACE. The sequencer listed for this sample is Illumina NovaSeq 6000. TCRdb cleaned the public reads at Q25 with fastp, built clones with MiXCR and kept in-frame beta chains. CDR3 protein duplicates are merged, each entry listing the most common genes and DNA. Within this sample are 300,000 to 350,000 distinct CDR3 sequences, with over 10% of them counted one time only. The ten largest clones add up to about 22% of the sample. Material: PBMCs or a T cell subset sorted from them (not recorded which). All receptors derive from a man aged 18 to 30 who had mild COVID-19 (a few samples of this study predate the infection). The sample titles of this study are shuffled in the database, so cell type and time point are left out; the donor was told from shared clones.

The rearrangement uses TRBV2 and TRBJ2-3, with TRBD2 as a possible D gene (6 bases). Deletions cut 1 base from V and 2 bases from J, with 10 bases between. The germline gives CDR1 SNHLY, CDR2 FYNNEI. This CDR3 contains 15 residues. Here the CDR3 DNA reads TGTGCCAGCAGTGAAGTGGCGGGGTACACAGATACGCAGTATTTT. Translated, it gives CASSEVAGYTDTQYF.

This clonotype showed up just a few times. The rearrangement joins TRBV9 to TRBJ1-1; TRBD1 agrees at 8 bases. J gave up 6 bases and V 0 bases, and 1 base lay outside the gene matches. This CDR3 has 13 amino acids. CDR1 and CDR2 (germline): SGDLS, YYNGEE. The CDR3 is CASSVVDRAEAFF. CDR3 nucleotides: TGTGCCAGCAGCGTAGTGGACAGGGCTGAAGCTTTCTTT.

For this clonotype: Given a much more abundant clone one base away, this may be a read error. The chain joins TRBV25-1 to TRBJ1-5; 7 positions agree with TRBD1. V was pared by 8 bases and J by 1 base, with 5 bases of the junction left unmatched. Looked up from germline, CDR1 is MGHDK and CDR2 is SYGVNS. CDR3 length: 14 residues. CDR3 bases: TGTGCCAGCGGCCCGGGACAGAGCAATCAGCCCCAGCATTTT. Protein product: CASGPGQSNQPQHF.

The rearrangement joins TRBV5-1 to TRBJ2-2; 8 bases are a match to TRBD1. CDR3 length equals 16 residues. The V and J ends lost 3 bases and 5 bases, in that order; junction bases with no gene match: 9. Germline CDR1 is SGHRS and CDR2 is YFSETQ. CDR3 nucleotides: TGCGCCAGCAGCTCGTCAGGACAGGGATGGACCGGGGAGCTGTTTTTT. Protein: CASSSSGQGWTGELFF.

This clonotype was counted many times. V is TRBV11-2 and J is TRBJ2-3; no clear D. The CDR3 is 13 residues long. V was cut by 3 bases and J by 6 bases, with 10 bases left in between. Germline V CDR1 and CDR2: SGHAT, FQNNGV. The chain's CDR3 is CASSLAYLDTQYF. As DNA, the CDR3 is TGTGCCAGCAGCTTGGCGTACCTGGATACGCAGTATTTT. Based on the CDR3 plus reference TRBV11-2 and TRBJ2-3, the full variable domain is EAGVAQSPRYKIIEKRQSVAFWCNPISGHATLYWYQQILGQGPKLLIQFQNNGVVDDSQLPKDRFSAERLKGVDSTLKIQPAKLEDSAVYLCASSLAYLDTQYFGPGTRLTVL.

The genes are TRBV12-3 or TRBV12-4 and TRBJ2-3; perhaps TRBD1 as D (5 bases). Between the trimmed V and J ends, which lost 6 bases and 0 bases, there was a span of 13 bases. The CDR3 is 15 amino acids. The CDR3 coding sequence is TGTGCCAGCAGGATGGGGCGAACTAGCACAGATACGCAGTATTTT. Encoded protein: CASRMGRTSTDTQYF.

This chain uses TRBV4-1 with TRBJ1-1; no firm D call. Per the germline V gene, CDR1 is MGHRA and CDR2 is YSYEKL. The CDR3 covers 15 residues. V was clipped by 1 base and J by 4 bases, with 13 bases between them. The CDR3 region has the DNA TGCGCCAGCAGCCAAGCCGACAACCGTGGCACTGAAGCTTTCTTT. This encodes CASSQADNRGTEAFF.

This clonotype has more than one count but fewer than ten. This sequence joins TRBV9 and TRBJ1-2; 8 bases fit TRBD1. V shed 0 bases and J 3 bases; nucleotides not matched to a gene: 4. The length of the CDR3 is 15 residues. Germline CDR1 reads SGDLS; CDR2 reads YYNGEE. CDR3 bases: TGTGCCAGCAGCGTAGGGGCAGGGGGCGACTATGGCTACACCTTC. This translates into CASSVGAGGDYGYTF.

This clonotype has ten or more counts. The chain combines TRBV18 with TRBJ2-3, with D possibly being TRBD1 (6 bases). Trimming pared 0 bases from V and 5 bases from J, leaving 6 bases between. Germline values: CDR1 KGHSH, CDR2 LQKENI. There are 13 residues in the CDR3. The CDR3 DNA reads TGTGCCAGCTCACCACCGGACAGAGATACGCAGTATTTT. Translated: CASSPPDRDTQYF.

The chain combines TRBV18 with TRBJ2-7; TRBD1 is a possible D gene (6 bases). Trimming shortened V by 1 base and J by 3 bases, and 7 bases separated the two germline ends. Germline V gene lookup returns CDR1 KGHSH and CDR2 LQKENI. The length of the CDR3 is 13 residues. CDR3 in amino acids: CASSPRGLYEQYV. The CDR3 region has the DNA TGTGCCAGCTCACCACGGGGGCTCTACGAGCAGTACGTC.

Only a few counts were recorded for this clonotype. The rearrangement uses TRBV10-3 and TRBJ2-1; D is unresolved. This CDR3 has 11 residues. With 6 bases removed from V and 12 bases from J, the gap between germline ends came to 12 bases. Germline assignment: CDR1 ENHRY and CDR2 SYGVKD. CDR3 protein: CAISWSMWQFF. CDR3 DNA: TGTGCCATCAGCTGGTCGATGTGGCAGTTCTTC.

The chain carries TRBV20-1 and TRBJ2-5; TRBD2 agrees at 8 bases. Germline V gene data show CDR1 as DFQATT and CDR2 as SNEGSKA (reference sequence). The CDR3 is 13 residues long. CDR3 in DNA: TGCAGGGTCGACGGGGGGGCCGGGGAGACCCAGTACTTC. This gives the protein CRVDGGAGETQYF.

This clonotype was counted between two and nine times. The CDR3 sequence: CASSQPEEDSSISTVEQYV. The CDR3, as DNA: TGCGCCAGCAGTCAACCGGAGGAGGACAGCTCTATATCGACGGTGGAGCAGTACGTC. This chain joins TRBV23-1 and TRBJ2-7, with D maybe TRBD1 (6 bases). TRBV23-1 is noted as an ORF with a role that remains uncertain. With 2 bases removed from V and 7 bases from J, the gap between germline ends came to 30 bases. The length of the CDR3 is 19 residues.

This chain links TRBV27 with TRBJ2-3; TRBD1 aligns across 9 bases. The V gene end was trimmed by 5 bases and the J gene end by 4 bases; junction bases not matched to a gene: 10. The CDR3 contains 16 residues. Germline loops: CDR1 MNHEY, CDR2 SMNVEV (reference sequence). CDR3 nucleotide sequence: TGTGCCAGCAGTCGAGAACAGGGGGCGGTTTCAGATACGCAGTATTTT. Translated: CASSREQGAVSDTQYF.

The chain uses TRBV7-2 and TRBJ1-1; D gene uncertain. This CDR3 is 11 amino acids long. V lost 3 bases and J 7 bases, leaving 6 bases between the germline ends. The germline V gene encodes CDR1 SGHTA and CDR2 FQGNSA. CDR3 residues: CASSFFGEAFF. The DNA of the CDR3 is TGTGCCAGCAGCTTCTTTGGTGAAGCTTTCTTT.

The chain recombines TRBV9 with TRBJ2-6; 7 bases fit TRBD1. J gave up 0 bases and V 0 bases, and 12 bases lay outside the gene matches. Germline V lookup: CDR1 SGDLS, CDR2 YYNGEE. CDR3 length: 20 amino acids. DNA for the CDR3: TGTGCCAGCAGCGTAGCCCCGTGGCAGGGGGTAAGCTCTGGGGCCAACGTCCTGACTTTC. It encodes CASSVAPWQGVSSGANVLTF.

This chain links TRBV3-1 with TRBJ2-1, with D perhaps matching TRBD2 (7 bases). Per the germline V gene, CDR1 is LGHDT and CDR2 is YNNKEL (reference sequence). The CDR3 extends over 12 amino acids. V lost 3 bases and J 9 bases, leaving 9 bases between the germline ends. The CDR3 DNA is TGTGCCAGCAGCCAGGGGGGGGCTGAGCAGTTCTTC. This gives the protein CASSQGGAEQFF.